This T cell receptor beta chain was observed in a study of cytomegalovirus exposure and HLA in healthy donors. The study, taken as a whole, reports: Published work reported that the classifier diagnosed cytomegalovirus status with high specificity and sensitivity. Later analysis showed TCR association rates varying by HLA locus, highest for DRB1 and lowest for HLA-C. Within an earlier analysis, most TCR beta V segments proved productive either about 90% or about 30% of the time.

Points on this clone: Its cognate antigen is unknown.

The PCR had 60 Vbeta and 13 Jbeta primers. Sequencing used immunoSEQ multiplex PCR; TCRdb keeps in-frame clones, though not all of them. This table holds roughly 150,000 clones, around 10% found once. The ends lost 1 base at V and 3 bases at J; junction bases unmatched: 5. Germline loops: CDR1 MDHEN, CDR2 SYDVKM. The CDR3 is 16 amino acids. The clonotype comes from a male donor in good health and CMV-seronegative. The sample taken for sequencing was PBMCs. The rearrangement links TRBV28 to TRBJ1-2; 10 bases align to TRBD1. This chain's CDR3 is CASSLSDRGKHYGYTF. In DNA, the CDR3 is TGTGCCAGCAGTTTATCGGACAGGGGGAAGCACTATGGCTACACCTTC.